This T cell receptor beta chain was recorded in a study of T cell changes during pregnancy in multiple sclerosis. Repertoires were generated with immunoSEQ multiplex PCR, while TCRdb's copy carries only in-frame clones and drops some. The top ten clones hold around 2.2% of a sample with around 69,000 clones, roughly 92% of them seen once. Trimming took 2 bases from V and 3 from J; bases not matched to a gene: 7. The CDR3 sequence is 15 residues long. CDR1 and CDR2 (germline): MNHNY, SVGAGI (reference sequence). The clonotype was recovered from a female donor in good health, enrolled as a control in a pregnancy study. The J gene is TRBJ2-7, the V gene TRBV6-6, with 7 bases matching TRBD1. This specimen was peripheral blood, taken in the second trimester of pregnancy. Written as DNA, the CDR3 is TGTGCCAGCAGTTACGCCCGGACAGGAAACTACGAGCAGTACTTC. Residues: CASSYARTGNYEQYF.